This T cell receptor (beta chain) was captured by sequencing in a study of blood T cell repertoires in COVID-19. Study-level background: PBMCs, B-cell-depleted T cells, or T cells were the source of the cDNA or gDNA that made up the material.

Those enrolled, adults aged roughly 18 to 90 years, came from about two dozen US areas. Each recovered donor of Cohort 3 presented with two negative PCRs, clearance, or symptom resolution. In the original analysis: For nucleated cells, counts were estimated from reference gene primer amplification. Method: immunoSEQ multiplex PCR; TCRdb's copy keeps in-frame clones and lacks some. The V and J calls and clone size are taken from that table; D and trimming were inferred from the DNA. The sample yields about 130,000 clones, 80% to 85% seen once. The CDR3 consists of 13 residues. V lost 5 bases, J lost 1 base, and 8 bases lay in between. Germline assignment: CDR1 LNHDA and CDR2 SQIVND (reference sequence).

This clonotype originated in a man aged 25-45 years who had recovered from COVID-19. V usage is TRBV19 and J usage is TRBJ1-1; D gene ambiguous. Source material: PBMCs or T cells enriched from blood (not recorded which). The CDR3 reads CASSDSKNTEAFF. As DNA, the CDR3 is TGTGCCAGTAGTGATAGTAAGAACACTGAAGCTTTCTTT.